This TCR beta chain came from a study of shared clonotypes between healthy human individuals. V shed 6 bases and J shed 4 bases, with 19 bases lying between them. This CDR3 contains 16 residues. The germline CDR1 and CDR2 sequences are ENHRY and SYGVKD. Per the authors' pipeline: ImmunoSEQ gave junction-only sequences without quality scores, so filtering differed. Generated by immunoSEQ multiplex PCR, the TCRdb table keeps only in-frame clones and is missing some. V, J and clone size were drawn from that table, and D and trimming were deduced from the DNA. Among about 2.3 million clones listed, less than 95% were seen once.

Sequencing was performed on naive CD4+ T cells from PBMCs. This sample's subset: CD45RA+ positively selected. The chain recombines TRBV10-3 with TRBJ1-3, with D perhaps TRBD1 (5 bases). The receptor was derived from a man aged 18 to 35 in good health. Some clones in this sample may be carry-over from other donors' samples. This chain's CDR3 is CAISSQGPGRGNTIYF. CDR3 nucleotides: TGTGCCATCAGCTCTCAGGGACCTGGAAGAGGAAACACCATATATTTT.